This T cell receptor (beta chain) was recorded in a study of T cells after yellow fever vaccination. Trimming took off 6 bases at V and 6 bases at J, with 11 bases between the two ends. This CDR3 is built from 13 residues. Germline values: CDR1 SGHTA, CDR2 FQGNSA. This clonotype was seen at least ten times. Its antigen is undetermined. General study points: The bulk population could contribute abundant contaminating clonotypes to FACS-sorted repertoires. Post-booster repertoires again held most primary-vaccination clones (roughly 96% CD4, 75% to 90% CD8). The appearance of a small share of clonotypes in both CD4 and CD8 compartments was observed.

Universal primer sites and UMIs were introduced during 5'RACE template-switching synthesis of TCR cDNA. TCRdb reprocessed the 5' RACE reads with MiXCR, giving one entry per CDR3 protein. The profile shows approximately 260,000 distinct CDR3 sequences, roughly 4.8% of them singletons. V and J are TRBV7-2 and TRBJ2-2; D not resolved. Sequences were derived from CD4+ T cells sorted from PBMCs, sampled on the day of the yellow fever booster vaccination. The sequence derives from a man younger than 35 who received the YFV17D yellow fever vaccine. This chain's CDR3 is CASSPHVAGELFF. CDR3 in DNA: TGTGCCAGCAGTCCCCATGTAGCCGGGGAGCTGTTTTTT.